This T cell receptor (beta chain) was found in a study of blood T cell repertoires in COVID-19. Study information: Acute and convalescent COVID-19 samples came from the United States, Italy and Spain. T cells, B-cell-depleted T cells, or PBMCs provided the cDNA or gDNA that served as material.

In the original workflow: Amplification of reference gene primers was used by the study to estimate nucleated cell counts. TCRdb's table, derived via immunoSEQ multiplex PCR, lists solely in-frame clones and lacks some. That table gives V, J and clone size, and the DNA gave D and trimming. Here the sample spans 310,000 or so clones, more than 70% being singletons. Germline CDR1 SEHNR, CDR2 FQNEAQ (reference sequence). The CDR3 covers 17 residues. V shed 0 bases, J shed 2 bases, and the junction held 6 bases outside the gene matches. The specimen was peripheral blood. The V call is TRBV7-9, the J call TRBJ1-2; 10 bases are a match to TRBD1. The sequence was collected from a man younger than 35 who had recovered from COVID-19. The chain's CDR3 is CASSLATGGALNYGYTF. Here the CDR3 DNA reads TGTGCCAGCAGCTTAGCGACAGGGGGCGCATTAAACTATGGCTACACCTTC.